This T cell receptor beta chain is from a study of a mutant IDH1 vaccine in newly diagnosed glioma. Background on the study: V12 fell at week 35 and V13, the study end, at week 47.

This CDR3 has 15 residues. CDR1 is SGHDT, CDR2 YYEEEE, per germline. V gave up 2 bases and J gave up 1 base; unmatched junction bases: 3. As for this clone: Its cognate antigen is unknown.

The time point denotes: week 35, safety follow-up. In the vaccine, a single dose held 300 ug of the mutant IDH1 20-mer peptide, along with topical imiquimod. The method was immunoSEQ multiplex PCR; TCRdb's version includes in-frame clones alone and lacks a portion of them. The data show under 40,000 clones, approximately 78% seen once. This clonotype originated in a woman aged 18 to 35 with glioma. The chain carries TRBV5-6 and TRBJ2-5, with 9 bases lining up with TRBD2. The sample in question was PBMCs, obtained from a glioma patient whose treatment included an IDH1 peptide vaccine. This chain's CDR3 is CASSFKTSGQETQYF. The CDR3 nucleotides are TGTGCCAGCAGCTTTAAGACTAGCGGCCAAGAGACCCAGTACTTC.